The 26 T cell receptor beta chains reported below all come from one sample, sequenced in a study of post-analysis software for immune sequencing data. Overall study results and limits: Patients had higher frequencies than controls of five TRBV segments, including TRBV5-6, TRBV5-1 and TRBV20-1.

Antigen specificity for these receptors is unknown. Unique molecular identifiers tagged the TCR beta cDNA libraries. In TCRdb, the PCR reads were re-called with MiXCR into one record per CDR3 protein. The sample yields a few hundred thousand distinct CDR3 sequences, about a third seen once. Sequencing input: blood. The origin of the receptors is a girl aged 10 to 17 with multiple sclerosis.

V gene TRBV2 combines with J gene TRBJ2-3; no definite D call. Germline-derived CDR1 and CDR2 are SNHLY and FYNNEI. V was pared by 2 bases and J by 2 bases, with 11 bases between. The CDR3 loop spans 15 amino acids. The CDR3 sequence is CASSEFDPVTDTQYF. CDR3 DNA sequence: TGTGCCAGCAGTGAATTTGACCCGGTCACAGATACGCAGTATTTT. Based on the CDR3 plus reference TRBV2 and TRBJ2-3, the full variable domain is EPEVTQTPSHQVTQMGQEVILRCVPISNHLYFYWYRQILGQKVEFLVSFYNNEISEKSEIFDDQFSVERPDGSNFTLKIRSTKLEDSAMYFCASSEFDPVTDTQYFGPGTRLTVL.

The chain combines TRBV5-1 with TRBJ2-3, with TRBD2 matching over 8 bases. Germline V gives CDR1 SGHRS, CDR2 YFSETQ. This CDR3 is built from 18 residues. V trimming: 2 bases; J trimming: 0 bases; junction bases outside the gene matches: 11. The CDR3 DNA is TGCGCCAGCAGCTTCGGTACGCAGCGGGGGTTTAGCACAGATACGCAGTATTTT. This codes for CASSFGTQRGFSTDTQYF. The variable domain in full, completed from reference TRBV5-1 and TRBJ2-3, reads KAGVTQTPRYLIKTRGQQVTLSCSPISGHRSVSWYQQTPGQGLQFLFEYFSETQRNKGNFPGRFSGRQFSNSRSEMNVSTLELGDSALYLCASSFGTQRGFSTDTQYFGPGTRLTVL.

The J gene is TRBJ2-7, the V gene TRBV5-5; D tentatively reads TRBD1 or TRBD2 (5 bases each). Germline loops: CDR1 SGHKS, CDR2 YYEKEE (reference sequence). The CDR3 spans 15 residues. V lost 2 bases and J 3 bases, leaving 15 bases between the germline ends. CDR3 nucleotide sequence: TGTGCCAGCAGCTTCACCCGGGACGGATACTACGAGCAGTACTTC. Its translation is CASSFTRDGYYEQYF.

The chain is built from TRBV2 and TRBJ1-1, with 9 bases lining up with TRBD1. This CDR3 has 15 amino acids. The trim removed 5 bases at V and 1 base at J, leaving 5 bases unmatched. CDR1 and CDR2 from the germline V gene are SNHLY and FYNNEI. This chain's CDR3 is CASSQQGARNTEAFF. CDR3 coding DNA: TGTGCCAGCAGTCAACAGGGGGCGCGGAACACTGAAGCTTTCTTT.

This clonotype was detected only a few times. At one end, the junction sequence differs from germline, possibly due to a read error. The V gene is TRBV20-1, the J gene TRBJ2-5, with 9 positions matching TRBD2. Germline V gene lookup returns CDR1 DFQATT and CDR2 SNEGSKA (reference sequence). The CDR3 is made up of 13 amino acids. The CDR3 here is CSAVTSGQEAQYF. CDR3 coding DNA: TGCAGTGCTGTGACTAGCGGCCAAGAGGCCCAGTACTTC.

DNA for the CDR3: TGTGCCAGCAGTTTATTGTCCTTGTTACAGGTCGGGTTGAACACTGAAGCTTTCTTT. This sequence encodes CASSLLSLLQVGLNTEAFF. This sequence joins TRBV28 and TRBJ1-1, with TRBD1 as a possible D gene (5 bases). This CDR3 is built from 19 residues. Germline V gene lookup returns CDR1 MDHEN and CDR2 SYDVKM. V lost 1 base to trimming and J lost 0 bases, with 21 bases between them.

This clonotype occurred a few times. The J gene is TRBJ2-1, the V gene TRBV20-1; a weak D match, TRBD1 (5 bases). Germline V lookup: CDR1 DFQATT, CDR2 SNEGSKA (reference sequence). Trimming took 8 bases from V and 1 from J, leaving 12 bases between them. This CDR3 has 13 residues. The CDR3 coding sequence is TGCAGTTCCCCGGACAATTCCTACAATGAGCAGTTCTTC. Its protein product is CSSPDNSYNEQFF.

The sample holds a few counts of this clonotype. The chain has TRBV3-1 and TRBJ2-2, with D uncertain. Germline V CDR1 and CDR2: LGHDT, YNNKEL (reference sequence). The CDR3 spans 14 residues. The ends were cut back, 4 bases at V and 6 bases at J, with 12 bases in the middle. The CDR3, as DNA: TGTGCCAGCAGCCCCCAGGTATCCTCCGGGGAGCTGTTTTTT. Translating it yields CASSPQVSSGELFF. The whole variable domain, filled in from reference TRBV3-1 and TRBJ2-2, reads DTAVSQTPKYLVTQMGNDKSIKCEQNLGHDTMYWYKQDSKKFLKIMFSYNNKELIINETVPNRFSPKSPDKAHLNLHINSLELGDSAVYFCASSPQVSSGELFFGEGSRLTVL.

The chain recombines TRBV20-1 with TRBJ2-7; D possibly corresponds to TRBD2 (6 bases). Trimming took off 2 bases at V and 4 bases at J, with 9 bases between the two ends. This CDR3 comprises 12 residues. Germline values: CDR1 DFQATT, CDR2 SNEGSKA (reference sequence). CDR3 DNA: TGCAGTGCTAGACGGAGGGTATACGAGCAGTACTTC. It yields the protein CSARRRVYEQYF.

The chain employs TRBV20-1 and TRBJ1-1, with D possibly matching TRBD1 (5 bases). Germline V gene sequence: CDR1 DFQATT, CDR2 SNEGSKA (reference sequence). The CDR3 loop spans 16 amino acids. V was clipped by 2 bases and J by 4 bases, with 20 bases between them. Here the CDR3 DNA reads TGCAGTGCTAGAATAGCTTACTTCTCTGGGGGCACTGAAGCTTTCTTT. Protein: CSARIAYFSGGTEAFF.

The chain combines TRBV19 with TRBJ2-7; D not certain. V was clipped by 1 base and J by 7 bases, with 20 bases between them. Germline values: CDR1 LNHDA, CDR2 SQIVND (reference sequence). The CDR3 contains 16 residues. CDR3 sequence (DNA): TGTGCCAGTAGTATAGTAGGAGTCGGCTCCTACAATGAGCAGTACTTC. It yields the protein CASSIVGVGSYNEQYF.

The rearrangement links TRBV20-1 to TRBJ2-6; TRBD2 matches 10 bases. The CDR3 totals 18 residues. Germline V gene sequence: CDR1 DFQATT, CDR2 SNEGSKA (reference sequence). Losses at the gene ends were 0 bases for V and 2 bases for J; bases not matched to a gene: 7. The CDR3 coding sequence is TGCAGTGCTAGAGATCCCCTAGCGGGGGTAGCTGGGGCCAACGTCCTGACTTTC. This encodes CSARDPLAGVAGANVLTF.

This clonotype was counted between two and nine times. The rearrangement uses TRBV12-3 or TRBV12-4 and TRBJ1-5, with a possible D match to TRBD1 (6 bases). V shed 5 bases and J shed 7 bases, with 15 bases lying between them. This CDR3 is 14 amino acids long. The CDR3 nucleotides are TGTGCCAGCAGTGCCGCCCAGGGGACCCAGCCCCAGCATTTT. Translated, it gives CASSAAQGTQPQHF.

In this sample, this clonotype turned up a few times. The chain has TRBV24-1 and TRBJ2-3; a possible D gene is TRBD1 (6 bases). Germline CDR1 is KGHDR and CDR2 is SFDVKD. V was trimmed by 0 bases and J by 5 bases, leaving 8 bases between them. The CDR3 consists of 14 residues. CDR3 amino acids: CATSDLQTGDTQYF. The DNA of the CDR3 is TGTGCCACCAGTGATTTGCAGACAGGAGATACGCAGTATTTT.

This clonotype was found many times. The chain has TRBV6-5 and TRBJ2-1, with unresolved D. Germline CDR1 and CDR2: MNHEY and SVGAGI. Trimming removed 5 bases at V and 7 bases at J, with 15 bases between. This CDR3 is 14 amino acids long. The CDR3 nucleotides are TGTGCCAGCAGTAACCACAACGGTTGGAATGAGCAGTTCTTC. Its translation is CASSNHNGWNEQFF.

The genes are TRBV2 and TRBJ1-5, with D uncertain. The CDR3 covers 14 residues. The germline V gene has CDR1 SNHLY and CDR2 FYNNEI. V dropped 7 bases and J dropped 2 bases, with 12 bases sitting between them. CDR3 coding DNA: TGTGCCAGCATAGGGCTCGGAGGCAATCAGCCCCAGCATTTT. It translates to CASIGLGGNQPQHF.

The chain links TRBV27 to TRBJ2-3; D call uncertain. V lost 3 bases and J lost 5, with 9 bases in between. The CDR3 extends over 13 amino acids. CDR1 MNHEY and CDR2 SMNVEV come from the germline V gene (reference sequence). This chain's CDR3 is CASSFTYRDTQYF. DNA of the CDR3: TGTGCCAGCAGTTTCACCTACAGAGATACGCAGTATTTT.

The chain joins TRBV11-2 to TRBJ2-7; D remains unclear. Germline CDR1 reads SGHAT; CDR2 reads FQNNGV. CDR3 length equals 16 residues. Trimming took off 5 bases at V and 2 bases at J, with 19 bases between the two ends. The DNA for the CDR3 is TGTGCCAGCAGCCCTATGCCGGGCAGCCTTCCCTACGAGCAGTACTTC. It encodes CASSPMPGSLPYEQYF.

This clonotype was recorded a few times. V gene TRBV10-1 combines with J gene TRBJ2-3; D is perhaps TRBD2 (7 bases). V dropped 4 bases and J dropped 6 bases, with 14 bases sitting between them. The CDR3 runs to 14 residues. Germline-derived CDR1 and CDR2 are WNHNN and SYGVQD (reference sequence). CDR3 in amino acids: CASSGGLGGDTQYF. The CDR3 DNA reads as TGCGCCAGCAGTGGAGGACTAGGGGGGGATACGCAGTATTTT.

This clonotype was observed a few times. This sequence joins TRBV7-9 and TRBJ2-7; D is possibly TRBD2 (5 bases). The CDR3 spans 14 residues. Germline V gene lookup returns CDR1 SEHNR and CDR2 FQNEAQ (reference sequence). V gave up 4 bases and J gave up 0 bases, with 10 bases separating them. The CDR3 spells CASSSAGVSYEQYF. DNA of the CDR3: TGTGCCAGCAGCTCCGCCGGGGTCTCCTACGAGCAGTACTTC.

There are a few counts of this clonotype. The V gene is TRBV28, the J gene TRBJ2-6; D perhaps matches TRBD2 (6 bases). With 10 bases removed from V and 1 base from J, the gap between germline ends came to 14 bases. Germline CDR1 and CDR2: MDHEN and SYDVKM. CDR3 length equals 15 residues. The CDR3 sequence: CATAARGSGANVLTF. The CDR3 DNA reads TGTGCCACCGCAGCCCGGGGGTCTGGGGCCAACGTCCTGACTTTC.

The rearrangement links TRBV5-6 to TRBJ2-7, with 9 bases identical to TRBD1. CDR3 length: 17 amino acids. Germline V gene data show CDR1 as SGHDT and CDR2 as YYEEEE. V trimming: 0 bases; J trimming: 3 bases; junction bases outside the gene matches: 10. The CDR3, as DNA: TGTGCCAGCAGCTTGGCGTATATGGACAGGGGAGACTACGAGCAGTACTTC. Residues: CASSLAYMDRGDYEQYF. The full variable domain, its missing parts supplied by reference TRBV5-6 and TRBJ2-7, is DAGVTQSPTHLIKTRGQQVTLRCSPKSGHDTVSWYQQALGQGPQFIFQYYEEEERQRGNFPDRFSGHQFPNYSSELNVNALLLGDSALYLCASSLAYMDRGDYEQYFGPGTRLTVT.

The chain joins TRBV3-1 to TRBJ2-1; 10 bases are a match to TRBD2. The CDR3 consists of 16 residues. The V segment lost 4 bases and the J segment 4 bases; nucleotides outside the gene matches: 7. Per the germline V gene, CDR1 is LGHDT and CDR2 is YNNKEL (reference sequence). CDR3 in DNA: TGTGCCAGCAGCCCCGCTAGCGGGGGACAGTACAATGAGCAGTTCTTC. The encoded protein is CASSPASGGQYNEQFF.

This sequence joins TRBV7-9 and TRBJ2-5; TRBD1 might be the D (6 bases). V was shortened by 5 bases and J by 4 bases, with 20 bases between the two germline ends. Germline CDR1 reads SEHNR; CDR2 reads FQNEAQ (reference sequence). This CDR3 contains 16 residues. The CDR3 DNA is TGTGCCAGCAGCCGAACTACAGGGAATTCAAGAGAGACCCAGTACTTC. Protein product: CASSRTTGNSRETQYF.

The chain has TRBV12-3 or TRBV12-4 and TRBJ1-1, with D perhaps TRBD1 (6 bases). This CDR3 is 14 amino acids long. Between the trimmed V and J ends, which lost 7 bases and 1 base, there was a span of 13 bases. CDR3 in amino acids: CASTRDMSNTEAFF. DNA of the CDR3: TGTGCCAGCACCCGGGACATGTCGAACACTGAAGCTTTCTTT.

This chain joins TRBV20-1 and TRBJ2-3, with D tentatively TRBD2 (7 bases). The germline CDR1 and CDR2 sequences are DFQATT and SNEGSKA (reference sequence). CDR3 length: 14 residues. V was cut by 0 bases and J by 5 bases, with 12 bases left in between. The CDR3 DNA reads TGCAGTGCTAGAGACCCGAGGGGGGGAGATACGCAGTATTTT. Residues: CSARDPRGGDTQYF.